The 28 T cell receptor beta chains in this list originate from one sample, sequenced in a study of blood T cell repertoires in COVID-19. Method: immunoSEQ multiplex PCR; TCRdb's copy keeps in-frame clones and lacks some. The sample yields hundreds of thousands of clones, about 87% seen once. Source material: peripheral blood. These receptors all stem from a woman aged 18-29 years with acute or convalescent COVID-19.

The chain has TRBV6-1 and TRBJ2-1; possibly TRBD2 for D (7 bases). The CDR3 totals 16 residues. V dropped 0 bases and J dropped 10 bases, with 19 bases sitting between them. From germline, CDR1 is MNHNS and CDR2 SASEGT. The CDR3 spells CASSEAGGGPAGEQFF. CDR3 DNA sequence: TGTGCCAGCAGTGAAGCTGGGGGGGGCCCCGCGGGGGAGCAGTTCTTC.

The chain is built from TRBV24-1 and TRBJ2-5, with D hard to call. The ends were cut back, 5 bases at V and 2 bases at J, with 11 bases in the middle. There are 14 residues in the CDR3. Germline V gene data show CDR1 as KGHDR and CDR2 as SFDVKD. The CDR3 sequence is CATSAFDKQETQYF. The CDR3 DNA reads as TGTGCCACCAGTGCTTTCGACAAACAAGAGACCCAGTACTTC.

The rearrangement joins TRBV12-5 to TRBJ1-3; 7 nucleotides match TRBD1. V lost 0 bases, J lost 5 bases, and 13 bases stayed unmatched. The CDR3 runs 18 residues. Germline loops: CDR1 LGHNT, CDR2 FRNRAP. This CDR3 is CASGLVLPGGGGRNTIYF. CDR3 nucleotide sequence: TGTGCTAGTGGTTTGGTATTACCAGGGGGAGGCGGGAGAAACACCATATATTTT.

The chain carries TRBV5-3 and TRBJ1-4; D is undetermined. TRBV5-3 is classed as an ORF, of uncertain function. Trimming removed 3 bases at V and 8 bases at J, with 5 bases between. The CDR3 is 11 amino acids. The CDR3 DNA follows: TGTGCCAGAAGCTCCCTGGAAAAACTGTTTTTT. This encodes CARSSLEKLFF.

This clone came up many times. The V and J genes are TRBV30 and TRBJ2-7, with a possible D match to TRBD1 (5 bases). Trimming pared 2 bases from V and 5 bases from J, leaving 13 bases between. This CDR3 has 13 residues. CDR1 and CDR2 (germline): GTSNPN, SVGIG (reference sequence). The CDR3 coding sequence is TGTGCCTGGAGTCGCAGGGTTTTCGACGAGCAGTACTTC. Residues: CAWSRRVFDEQYF.

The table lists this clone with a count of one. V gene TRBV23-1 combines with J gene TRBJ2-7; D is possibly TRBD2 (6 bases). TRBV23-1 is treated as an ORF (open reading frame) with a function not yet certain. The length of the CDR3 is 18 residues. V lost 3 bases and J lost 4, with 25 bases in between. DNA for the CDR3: TGCGCCAGCAGTCAGATCGGGTGTATGGGGGACTTATGGTACGAGCAGTACTTC. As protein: CASSQIGCMGDLWYEQYF.

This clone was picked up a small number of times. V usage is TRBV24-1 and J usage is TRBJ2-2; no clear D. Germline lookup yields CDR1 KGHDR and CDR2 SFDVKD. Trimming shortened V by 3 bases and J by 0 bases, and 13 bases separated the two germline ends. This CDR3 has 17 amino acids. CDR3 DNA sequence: TGTGCCACCAGTGATCTCGACGGAAGCGCGAACACCGGGGAGCTGTTTTTT. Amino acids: CATSDLDGSANTGELFF.

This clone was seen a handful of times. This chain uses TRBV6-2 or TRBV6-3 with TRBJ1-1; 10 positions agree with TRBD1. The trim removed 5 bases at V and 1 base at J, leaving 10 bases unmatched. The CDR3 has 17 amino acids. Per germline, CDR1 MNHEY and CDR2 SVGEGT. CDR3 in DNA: TGTGCCAGCAGTGACCCGGGACAGGGGTCGGAGAACACTGAAGCTTTCTTT. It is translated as CASSDPGQGSENTEAFF.

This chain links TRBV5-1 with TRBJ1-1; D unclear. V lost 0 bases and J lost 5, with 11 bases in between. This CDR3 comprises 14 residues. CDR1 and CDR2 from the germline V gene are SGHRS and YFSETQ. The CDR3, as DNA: TGCGCCAGCAGCTTGGCTGAGGGCCTGACTGAAGCTTTCTTT. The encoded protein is CASSLAEGLTEAFF.

The CDR3 region is CASSLGGTAARSPLHF. CDR3 nucleotides: TGCGCCAGCAGCTTGGGGGGGACAGCGGCGAGGTCACCCCTCCACTTT. The rearrangement joins TRBV5-1 to TRBJ1-6, with 7 bases fitting TRBD1. Per germline, CDR1 SGHRS and CDR2 YFSETQ. The CDR3 runs to 16 residues. With 0 bases clipped from V and 10 bases from J, the junction kept 10 bases outside the gene matches.

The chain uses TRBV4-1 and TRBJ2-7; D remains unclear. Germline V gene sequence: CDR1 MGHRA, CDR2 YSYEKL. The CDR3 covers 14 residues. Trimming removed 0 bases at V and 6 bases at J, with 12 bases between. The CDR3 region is CASSQDPPPGEQYF. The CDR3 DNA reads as TGCGCCAGCAGCCAAGATCCCCCGCCCGGCGAGCAGTACTTC.

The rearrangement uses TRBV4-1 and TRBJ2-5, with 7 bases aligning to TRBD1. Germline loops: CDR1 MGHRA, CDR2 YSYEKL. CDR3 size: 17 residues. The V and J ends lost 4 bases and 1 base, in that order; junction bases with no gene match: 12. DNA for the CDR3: TGCGCCAGCAGCCCCCCCGTGAGGGGGCCCACCCAAGAGACCCAGTACTTC. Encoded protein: CASSPPVRGPTQETQYF.

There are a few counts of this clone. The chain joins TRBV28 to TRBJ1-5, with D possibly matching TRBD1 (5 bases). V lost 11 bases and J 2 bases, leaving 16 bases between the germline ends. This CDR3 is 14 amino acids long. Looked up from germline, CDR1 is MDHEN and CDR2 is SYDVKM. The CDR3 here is CASISGGRNQPQHF. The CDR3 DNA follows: TGTGCCTCCATTTCGGGGGGACGCAATCAGCCCCAGCATTTT.

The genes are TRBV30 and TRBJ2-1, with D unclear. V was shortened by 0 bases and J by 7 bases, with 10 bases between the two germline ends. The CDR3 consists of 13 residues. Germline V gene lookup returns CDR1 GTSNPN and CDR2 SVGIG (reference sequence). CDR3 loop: CAWSVRSLNEQFF. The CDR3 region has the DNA TGTGCCTGGAGTGTACGTAGTCTAAATGAGCAGTTCTTC.

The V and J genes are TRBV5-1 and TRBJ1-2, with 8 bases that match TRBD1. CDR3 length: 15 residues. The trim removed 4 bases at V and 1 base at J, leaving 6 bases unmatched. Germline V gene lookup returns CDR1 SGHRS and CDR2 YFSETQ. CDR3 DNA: TGCGCCAGCAGCCACATGACAGGGGTTAACTATGGCTACACCTTC. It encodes CASSHMTGVNYGYTF.

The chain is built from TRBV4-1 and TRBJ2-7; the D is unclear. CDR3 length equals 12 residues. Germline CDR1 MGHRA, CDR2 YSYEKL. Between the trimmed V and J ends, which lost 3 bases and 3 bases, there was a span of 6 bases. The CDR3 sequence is CASSHPNYEQYF. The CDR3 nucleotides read TGCGCCAGCAGCCATCCTAACTACGAGCAGTACTTC.

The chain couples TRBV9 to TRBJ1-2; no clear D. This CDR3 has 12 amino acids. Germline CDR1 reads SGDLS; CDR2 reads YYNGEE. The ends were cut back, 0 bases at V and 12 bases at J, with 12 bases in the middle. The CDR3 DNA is TGTGCCAGCAGCGTAGTTGGACCCGGGGACACCTTC. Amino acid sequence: CASSVVGPGDTF.

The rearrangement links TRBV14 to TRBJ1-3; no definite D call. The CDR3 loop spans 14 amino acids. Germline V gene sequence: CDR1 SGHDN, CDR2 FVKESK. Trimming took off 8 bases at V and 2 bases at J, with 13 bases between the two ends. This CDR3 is CASRAGGAGNTIYF. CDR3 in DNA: TGTGCCAGCCGGGCAGGAGGAGCTGGAAACACCATATATTTT.

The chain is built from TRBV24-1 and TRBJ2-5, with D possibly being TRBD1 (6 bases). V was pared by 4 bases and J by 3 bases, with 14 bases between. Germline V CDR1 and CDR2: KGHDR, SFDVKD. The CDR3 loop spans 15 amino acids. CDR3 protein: CATSDPTGIEETQYF. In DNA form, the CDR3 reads TGTGCCACCAGTGACCCCACAGGGATAGAAGAGACCCAGTACTTC.

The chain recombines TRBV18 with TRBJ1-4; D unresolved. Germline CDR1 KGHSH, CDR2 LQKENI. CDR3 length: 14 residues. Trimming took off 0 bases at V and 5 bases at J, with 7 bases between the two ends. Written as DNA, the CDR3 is TGTGCCAGCTCACCACCGTCCATGAATGAAAAACTGTTTTTT. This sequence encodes CASSPPSMNEKLFF.

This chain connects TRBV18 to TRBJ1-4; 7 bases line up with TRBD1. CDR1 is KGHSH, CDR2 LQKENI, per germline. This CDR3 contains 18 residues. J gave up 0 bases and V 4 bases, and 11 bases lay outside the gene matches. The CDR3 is CASSRPGTELATNEKLFF. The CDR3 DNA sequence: TGTGCCAGCTCACGTCCCGGGACAGAACTGGCAACTAATGAAAAACTGTTTTTT.

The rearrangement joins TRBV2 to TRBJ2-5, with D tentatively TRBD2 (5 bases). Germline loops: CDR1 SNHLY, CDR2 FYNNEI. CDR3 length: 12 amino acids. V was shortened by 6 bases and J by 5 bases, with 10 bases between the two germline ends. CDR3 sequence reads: CASRETMETQYF. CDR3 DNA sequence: TGTGCCAGCAGGGAGACTATGGAGACCCAGTACTTC.

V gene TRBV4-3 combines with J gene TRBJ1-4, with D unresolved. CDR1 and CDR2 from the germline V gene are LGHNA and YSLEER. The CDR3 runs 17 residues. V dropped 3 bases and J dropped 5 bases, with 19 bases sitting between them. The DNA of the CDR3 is TGCGCCAGCAGCCATGATCATGCTCAGGCGATAAATGAAAAACTGTTTTTT. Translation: CASSHDHAQAINEKLFF.

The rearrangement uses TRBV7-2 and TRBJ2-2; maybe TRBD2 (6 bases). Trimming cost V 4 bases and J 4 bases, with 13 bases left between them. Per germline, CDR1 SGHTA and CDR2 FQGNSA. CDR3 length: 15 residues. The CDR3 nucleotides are TGTGCCAGCAGCTCCGCGGGACTGACCACCGGGGAGCTGTTTTTT. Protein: CASSSAGLTTGELFF.

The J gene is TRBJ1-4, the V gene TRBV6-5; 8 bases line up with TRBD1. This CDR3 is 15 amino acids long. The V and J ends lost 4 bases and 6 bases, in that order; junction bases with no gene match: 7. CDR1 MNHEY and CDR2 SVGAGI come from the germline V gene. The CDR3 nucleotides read TGTGCCAGCAGTTTTTTCGGACAGGGTTATGAAAAACTGTTTTTT. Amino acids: CASSFFGQGYEKLFF.

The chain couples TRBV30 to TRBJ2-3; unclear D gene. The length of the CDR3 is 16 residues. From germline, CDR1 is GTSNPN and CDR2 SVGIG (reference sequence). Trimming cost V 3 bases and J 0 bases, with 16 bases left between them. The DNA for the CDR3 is TGTGCCTGGAGCCAACCCCGAGGCCCTAGCACAGATACGCAGTATTTT. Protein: CAWSQPRGPSTDTQYF. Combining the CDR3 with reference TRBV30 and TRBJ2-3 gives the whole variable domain SQTIHQWPATLVQPVGSPLSLECTVEGTSNPNLYWYRQAAGRGLQLLFYSVGIGQISSEVPQNLSASRPQDRQFILSSKKLLLSDSGFYLCAWSQPRGPSTDTQYFGPGTRLTVL.

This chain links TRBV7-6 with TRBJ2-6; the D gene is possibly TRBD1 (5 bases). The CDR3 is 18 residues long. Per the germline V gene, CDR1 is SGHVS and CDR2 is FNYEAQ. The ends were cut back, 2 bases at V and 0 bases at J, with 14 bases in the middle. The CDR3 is CASSLLPPQGSGANVLTF. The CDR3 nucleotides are TGTGCCAGCAGCTTATTGCCCCCCCAGGGCTCTGGGGCCAACGTCCTGACTTTC.

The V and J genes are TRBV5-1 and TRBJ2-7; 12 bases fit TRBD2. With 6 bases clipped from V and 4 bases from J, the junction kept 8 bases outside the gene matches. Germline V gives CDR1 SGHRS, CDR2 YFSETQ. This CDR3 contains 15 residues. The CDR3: CASTSLAGGPYEQYF. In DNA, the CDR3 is TGCGCCAGCACCTCTCTAGCGGGGGGGCCTTACGAGCAGTACTTC.